Ten or more counts support the clone carrying this T cell receptor (beta chain). The CDR3 regions of TCR beta were amplified from RNA transcripts. HTBI primers drove first-round RT-PCR of the TCR CDR3. TCRdb reanalysed the multiplex PCR reads using MiXCR and keeps one entry per CDR3 protein. This sample has around 580,000 distinct CDR3 sequences; 16% occur once, and the top ten carry about 20%. This entry comes from a study of T cells in Graves' hyperthyroidism and ophthalmopathy. The study left out patients who had uncontrolled infection, other autoimmune disease, pregnancy or lactation. Thyroid ultrasound and orbital computed tomography, with clinical symptoms and serum thyroxine and TRAb, informed diagnoses. The TCR comes from a woman aged 18-29 years with Graves' hyperthyroidism. Sample: blood.

The CDR3 protein is CATRTGAYEQYF. The CDR3 nucleotides are TGTGCCACCAGGACAGGGGCCTACGAGCAGTACTTC. The chain couples TRBV2 to TRBJ2-7; TRBD1 matches at 9 bases. After removal of 10 bases from V and 2 bases from J, the junction contained 3 bases not matched to a gene. There are 12 residues in the CDR3. CDR1 is SNHLY and CDR2 is FYNNEI in the germline V gene.